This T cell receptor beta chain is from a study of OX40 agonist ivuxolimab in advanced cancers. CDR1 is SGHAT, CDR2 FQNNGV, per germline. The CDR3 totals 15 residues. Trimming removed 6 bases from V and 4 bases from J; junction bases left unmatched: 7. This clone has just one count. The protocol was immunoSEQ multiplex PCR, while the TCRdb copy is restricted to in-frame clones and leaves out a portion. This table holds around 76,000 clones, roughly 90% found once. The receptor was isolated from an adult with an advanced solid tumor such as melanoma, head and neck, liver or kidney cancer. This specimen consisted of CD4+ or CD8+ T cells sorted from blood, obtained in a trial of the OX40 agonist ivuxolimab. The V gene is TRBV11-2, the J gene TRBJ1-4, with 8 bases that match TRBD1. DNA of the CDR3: TGTGCCAGCAGTCGAGGACAGGGCCTTAATGAAAAACTGTTTTTT. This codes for CASSRGQGLNEKLFF.